A single sample is the source of the 30 T cell receptor beta chains below, sequenced in a study of blood T cell repertoires in COVID-19. The repertoire was sequenced with immunoSEQ multiplex PCR; TCRdb's copy has only in-frame clones and lacks some. The table shows about 370,000 clones, with more than 75% occurring only once. Input material: peripheral blood. Every receptor here comes from a young woman with COVID-19, enrolled during active disease.

The rearrangement joins TRBV4-3 to TRBJ2-5; 8 nucleotides match TRBD1. Germline V gives CDR1 LGHNA, CDR2 YSLEER. CDR3 length: 17 residues. Trimming took 5 bases from V and 2 from J; bases not matched to a gene: 13. CDR3 sequence: CASSKTPGTGGQETQYF. The CDR3 DNA reads as TGCGCCAGCAGCAAAACCCCCGGAACAGGGGGACAAGAGACCCAGTACTTC.

This clone has just one count. The chain has TRBV19 and TRBJ1-6, with 8 bases lining up with TRBD1. Germline CDR1 is LNHDA and CDR2 is SQIVND (reference sequence). The trim removed 8 bases at V and 0 bases at J, leaving 3 bases unmatched. This CDR3 has 15 residues. Here the CDR3 DNA reads TGTGCCAGTCGGGACAGGAGCTCCTATAATTCACCCCTCCACTTT. It specifies CASRDRSSYNSPLHF.

V is TRBV6-5 and J is TRBJ2-7, with 10 bases fitting TRBD2. The CDR3 consists of 16 residues. V shed 2 bases and J 4 bases; nucleotides not matched to a gene: 8. The germline V gene encodes CDR1 MNHEY and CDR2 SVGAGI. CDR3 nucleotide sequence: TGTGCCAGCAGTTACCCCGCAGCGGGAGGGTTATACGAGCAGTACTTC. Translated: CASSYPAAGGLYEQYF.

The chain combines TRBV6-5 with TRBJ2-3, with 9 nucleotides matching TRBD2. The CDR3 runs to 16 residues. The V gene end was trimmed by 2 bases and the J gene end by 5 bases; junction bases not matched to a gene: 8. Germline V gene data show CDR1 as MNHEY and CDR2 as SVGAGI. CDR3 nucleotide sequence: TGTGCCAGCAGTTACACTGGCGGGGGGGGCGTAGATACGCAGTATTTT. Translating it yields CASSYTGGGGVDTQYF.

The chain combines TRBV27 with TRBJ2-3; 8 bases line up with TRBD2. Germline V gene data show CDR1 as MNHEY and CDR2 as SMNVEV (reference sequence). The junction had 3 bases not matched to a gene; V was cut back by 3 bases and J by 4 bases. The CDR3 consists of 14 residues. CDR3 DNA: TGTGCCAGCAGTTTCGGACTAGCCCCAGATACGCAGTATTTT. This encodes CASSFGLAPDTQYF.

The chain uses TRBV5-6 and TRBJ2-7; 10 bases align to TRBD2. Germline V gives CDR1 SGHDT, CDR2 YYEEEE. The CDR3 consists of 18 residues. V trimming: 1 base; J trimming: 0 bases; junction bases outside the gene matches: 10. This CDR3 reads CASSLHGNPSGSSYEQYF. CDR3 nucleotides: TGTGCCAGCAGCTTGCACGGCAATCCTAGCGGGAGCTCCTACGAGCAGTACTTC. Looking up the rest from reference TRBV5-6 and TRBJ2-7 gives the full variable domain: DAGVTQSPTHLIKTRGQQVTLRCSPKSGHDTVSWYQQALGQGPQFIFQYYEEEERQRGNFPDRFSGHQFPNYSSELNVNALLLGDSALYLCASSLHGNPSGSSYEQYFGPGTRLTVT.

The CDR3 loop reads CASSPPGTGWTDTQYF. CDR3 coding DNA: TGTGCCAGCAGCCCTCCCGGGACAGGGTGGACAGATACGCAGTATTTT. J is TRBJ2-3 and V is TRBV7-8; 9 bases are a match to TRBD1. The germline CDR1 and CDR2 sequences are SGHVS and FQNEAQ. The CDR3 spans 16 residues. V shed 5 bases, J shed 3 bases, and the junction held 9 bases outside the gene matches. Full variable domain (outside the CDR3, taken from reference TRBV7-8 and TRBJ2-3): GAGVSQSPRYKVAKRGQDVALRCDPISGHVSLFWYQQALGQGPEFLTYFQNEAQLDKSGLPSDRFFAERPEGSVSTLKIQRTQQEDSAVYLCASSPPGTGWTDTQYFGPGTRLTVL.

The chain recombines TRBV9 with TRBJ2-3; TRBD2 matches at 14 bases. The CDR3 is 18 amino acids. Germline lookup yields CDR1 SGDLS and CDR2 YYNGEE. The J segment lost 4 bases and the V segment lost 0 bases, leaving 7 bases of the junction unmatched. CDR3: CASSVARLAGGLSDTQYF. The CDR3 DNA reads TGTGCCAGCAGCGTAGCGAGACTAGCGGGAGGGTTGTCAGATACGCAGTATTTT.

The CDR3 DNA sequence: TGCGCCAGCAGCCAAGTCGAGGGTGCGCCCCAGCATTTT. It encodes CASSQVEGAPQHF. This chain links TRBV4-1 with TRBJ1-5, with unresolved D. The V end was cut by 1 base, the J end by 9 bases, with 10 bases between. CDR1 is MGHRA, CDR2 YSYEKL, per germline. CDR3 length: 13 amino acids.

The chain has TRBV29-1 and TRBJ2-5; 12 nucleotides match TRBD1. The CDR3 runs to 15 residues. V lost 4 bases and J lost 5; bases outside the gene matches: 8. From germline, CDR1 is SQVTM and CDR2 ANQGSEA. CDR3: CSVVGQGARGETQYF. The CDR3 DNA follows: TGCAGCGTTGTGGGACAGGGGGCTCGTGGTGAGACCCAGTACTTC. Together with reference TRBV29-1 and TRBJ2-5, the CDR3 gives the full variable domain: SAVISQKPSRDICQRGTSLTIQCQVDSQVTMMFWYRQQPGQSLTLIATANQGSEATYESGFVIDKFPISRPNLTFSTLTVSNMSPEDSSIYLCSVVGQGARGETQYFGPGTRLLVL.

The chain has TRBV3-1 (or the pseudogene TRBV3-2) and TRBJ1-1; possible D gene TRBD1, 5 bases. V gave up 4 bases and J gave up 7 bases, with 19 bases separating them. There are 15 residues in the CDR3. From germline, CDR1 is LGHDT and CDR2 YNNKEL (reference sequence). CDR3 nucleotides: TGTGCCAGCAGCCCCCCGACGGGGGGGGGAGGTGAAGCTTTCTTT. It codes for CASSPPTGGGGEAFF.

The chain employs TRBV6-6 and TRBJ1-5; D uncertain. CDR1 and CDR2 (germline): MNHNY, SVGAGI (reference sequence). Trimming cost V 3 bases and J 5 bases, with 14 bases left between them. This CDR3 has 15 residues. The CDR3 sequence is CASSYSPGADQPQHF. As DNA, the CDR3 is TGTGCCAGCAGTTATAGCCCGGGAGCCGATCAGCCCCAGCATTTT.

The chain couples TRBV29-1 to TRBJ1-1, with unresolved D. Germline V CDR1 and CDR2: SQVTM, ANQGSEA. V lost 4 bases and J lost 0, with 6 bases in between. The CDR3 has 12 residues. The CDR3 here is CSVVWLNTEAFF. The CDR3 nucleotides read TGCAGCGTTGTGTGGCTGAACACTGAAGCTTTCTTT. Looking up the rest from reference TRBV29-1 and TRBJ1-1 gives the full variable domain: SAVISQKPSRDICQRGTSLTIQCQVDSQVTMMFWYRQQPGQSLTLIATANQGSEATYESGFVIDKFPISRPNLTFSTLTVSNMSPEDSSIYLCSVVWLNTEAFFGQGTRLTVV.

The chain is built from TRBV5-1 and TRBJ2-2; TRBD1 agrees at 9 bases. The germline V gene encodes CDR1 SGHRS and CDR2 YFSETQ. Losses at the gene ends were 4 bases for V and 6 bases for J; bases not matched to a gene: 7. The CDR3 totals 15 residues. CDR3 residues: CASSPTGGGAGELFF. The CDR3 nucleotides are TGCGCCAGCAGCCCCACAGGGGGCGGTGCCGGGGAGCTGTTTTTT.

The chain links TRBV28 to TRBJ1-3, with D uncertain. Trimming cost V 4 bases and J 2 bases, with 9 bases left between them. From germline, CDR1 is MDHEN and CDR2 SYDVKM. CDR3 length: 14 residues. CDR3 bases: TGTGCCAGCAGTTCCCGGAGCCCTGGAAACACCATATATTTT. Amino acid sequence: CASSSRSPGNTIYF.

The V gene is TRBV12-3 or TRBV12-4, the J gene TRBJ1-2; 7 positions match TRBD1. V trimming: 5 bases; J trimming: 2 bases; junction bases outside the gene matches: 2. The length of the CDR3 is 13 residues. The CDR3 protein is CASSPTGNYGYTF. CDR3 sequence (DNA): TGTGCCAGCAGTCCGACAGGGAACTATGGCTACACCTTC.

The chain joins TRBV7-3 to TRBJ2-5; 8 bases fit TRBD2. The CDR3 extends over 13 amino acids. Unmatched junction bases numbered 5, after V lost 4 bases and J lost 7 bases. CDR1 SGHTA and CDR2 FQGTGA come from the germline V gene. CDR3 bases: TGTGCCAGCAGCTCCGGGACTAGTGCGACCCAGTACTTC. It yields the protein CASSSGTSATQYF.

The chain carries TRBV9 and TRBJ2-5, with 11 bases that match TRBD2. The CDR3 spans 16 residues. V lost 7 bases, J lost 2 bases, and 10 bases stayed unmatched. In germline, CDR1 is SGDLS, CDR2 YYNGEE. CDR3 in DNA: TGTGCCAGCGCCGCCGGACTAGCGGGCCAGCAAGAGACCCAGTACTTC. It yields the protein CASAAGLAGQQETQYF.

The rearrangement uses TRBV12-3 or TRBV12-4 and TRBJ1-4; 7 nucleotides match TRBD1. V lost 7 bases, J lost 6 bases, and 5 bases stayed unmatched. The CDR3 has 13 residues. CDR3 sequence (DNA): TGTGCCAGCATTGGAGACAGGGATGAAAAACTGTTTTTT. Protein product: CASIGDRDEKLFF.

V and J are TRBV25-1 and TRBJ2-1; TRBD2 matches 11 bases. This CDR3 spans 15 amino acids. V gave up 4 bases and J gave up 4 bases; unmatched junction bases: 3. Germline CDR1 MGHDK, CDR2 SYGVNS. In DNA, the CDR3 is TGTGCCAGCAGTGCACTAGCGGGAGATTACAATGAGCAGTTCTTC. This codes for CASSALAGDYNEQFF.

The genes are TRBV19 and TRBJ2-7; D might be TRBD1 (5 bases). Germline V gene lookup returns CDR1 LNHDA and CDR2 SQIVND (reference sequence). V was clipped by 5 bases and J by 3 bases, with 11 bases between them. The CDR3 runs to 13 residues. CDR3 sequence (DNA): TGTGCCAGTAGTGGGGCTCAGGGCTACGAGCAGTACTTC. The encoded protein is CASSGAQGYEQYF.

This chain joins TRBV27 and TRBJ1-5, with D perhaps TRBD1 (6 bases). The CDR3 totals 13 residues. Germline V gene lookup returns CDR1 MNHEY and CDR2 SMNVEV (reference sequence). With 6 bases removed from V and 9 bases from J, the gap between germline ends came to 15 bases. The chain's CDR3 is CASSLNRERPQHF. CDR3 coding DNA: TGTGCCAGCAGCCTTAACAGGGAAAGGCCCCAGCATTTT.

The chain uses TRBV11-2 and TRBJ2-2; 7 bases are a match to TRBD2. Germline trimming cut 6 bases from V and 1 base from J; bases unmatched to any gene: 2. Germline V gene lookup returns CDR1 SGHAT and CDR2 FQNNGV. This CDR3 contains 14 residues. CDR3 loop: CASRRERNTGELFF. The CDR3 coding sequence is TGTGCCAGCAGGCGGGAGCGGAACACCGGGGAGCTGTTTTTT.

V is TRBV6-5 and J is TRBJ1-5; perhaps TRBD1 as D (5 bases). Germline-derived CDR1 and CDR2 are MNHEY and SVGAGI. This CDR3 has 15 residues. Trimming pared 6 bases from V and 7 bases from J, leaving 19 bases between. The CDR3 loop is CASREGQGAEQPQHF. CDR3 in DNA: TGTGCCAGCAGGGAGGGGCAAGGGGCAGAACAGCCCCAGCATTTT.

This clone has only a few counts. A read error may produce the germline difference seen at one junction end. The chain joins TRBV29-1 to TRBJ1-2; 9 bases align to TRBD1. The CDR3 consists of 15 residues. Germline V CDR1 and CDR2: SQVTM, ANQGSEA. Here the CDR3 reads CSVQDTSGTGRGYTF. CDR3 sequence (DNA): TGCAGCGTTCAAGACACGTCCGGGACAGGGCGAGGCTACACCTTC.

J is TRBJ2-2 and V is TRBV4-2, with 10 bases fitting TRBD2. The CDR3 has 18 residues. CDR1 is LGHNA and CDR2 is YNFKEQ in the germline V gene. J gave up 1 base and V 4 bases, and 9 bases lay outside the gene matches. The CDR3 spells CASSPLGTSALNTGELFF. The CDR3 DNA reads TGTGCCAGCAGCCCCCTCGGGACTAGCGCTTTGAACACCGGGGAGCTGTTTTTT.

V gene TRBV5-1 combines with J gene TRBJ2-1; 8 nucleotides align to TRBD1. V was clipped by 4 bases and J by 1 base; unmatched bases: 4. Germline V CDR1 and CDR2: SGHRS, YFSETQ. The CDR3 consists of 15 residues. The CDR3 protein is CASSPRTGSYNEQFF. CDR3 DNA: TGCGCCAGCAGCCCGCGGACAGGGTCCTACAATGAGCAGTTCTTC.

The chain is built from TRBV2 and TRBJ1-2; the match to TRBD1 covers 7 bases. Germline CDR1 and CDR2: SNHLY and FYNNEI. This CDR3 is 15 amino acids long. The junction had 16 bases not matched to a gene; V was cut back by 7 bases and J by 8 bases. This chain's CDR3 is CASILAPEGAGGYTF. In nucleotides, the CDR3 is TGTGCCAGCATTCTGGCCCCAGAGGGGGCAGGAGGCTACACCTTC.

The chain links TRBV3-1 (or the pseudogene TRBV3-2) to TRBJ1-3; D perhaps matches TRBD1 (5 bases). The CDR3 loop spans 14 amino acids. With 4 bases removed from V and 4 bases from J, the gap between germline ends came to 11 bases. Germline CDR1 reads LGHDT; CDR2 reads YNNKEL (reference sequence). In nucleotides, the CDR3 is TGTGCCAGCAGCCTCGGGACTGTGGGAAACACCATATATTTT. Protein: CASSLGTVGNTIYF.

This clone was seen only a few times. The rearrangement uses TRBV13 and TRBJ2-7; possibly TRBD1 for D (6 bases). Trimming took 5 bases from V and 5 from J, leaving 16 bases between them. Germline CDR1 is PRHDT and CDR2 is FYEKMQ (reference sequence). The CDR3 length is 14 residues. This CDR3 reads CASSPRGLRHEQYF. The CDR3 nucleotides are TGTGCCAGCAGCCCAAGGGGGTTACGACACGAGCAGTACTTC.